The 24 T cell receptor beta chains below were found in one sample sequenced in a study of beta chain features in type 1 diabetes. Study-wide results and limits: TCRB CDR3 length was moderately but significantly reduced in all four CD4+ subsets of Type 1 diabetes patients.

Their recognized antigens are unknown. Investigators reverse transcribed all isolated RNA, so they sequenced expressed TCRB transcripts. TCRdb's copy holds only in-frame clones and misses some; the assay was immunoSEQ multiplex PCR. The sample shows 500,000 to 850,000 clones, about an eighth of them seen only once. Source material: naive CD4+ T cells from blood. The receptors were gathered from a man in his late teens or twenties with type 1 diabetes.

The chain has TRBV5-4 and TRBJ1-6; D is uncertain. V lost 0 bases to trimming and J lost 7 bases, with 8 bases between them. Germline values: CDR1 SGHNT, CDR2 YYREEE (reference sequence). The CDR3 has 14 residues. The CDR3 DNA reads as TGTGCCAGCAGCTTGGCCCTGGGGAATTCACCCCTCCACTTT. Amino acids: CASSLALGNSPLHF.

This chain joins TRBV7-2 and TRBJ2-7; possibly TRBD1 or TRBD2 for D (5 bases each). The CDR3 covers 14 residues. Per germline, CDR1 SGHTA and CDR2 FQGNSA. The V and J ends lost 5 bases and 7 bases respectively, with 18 bases between them. CDR3 protein: CASSLTRGPREQYF. CDR3 coding DNA: TGTGCCAGCAGCCTTACCCGGGGCCCCAGGGAGCAGTACTTC.

Only a few counts were recorded for this clone. The chain carries TRBV30 and TRBJ2-5; D is uncertain. The germline gives CDR1 GTSNPN, CDR2 SVGIG (reference sequence). V shed 4 bases and J shed 0 bases, with 6 bases lying between them. This CDR3 has 12 amino acids. The CDR3 region has the DNA TGTGCCTGGATTAGGTACCAAGAGACCCAGTACTTC. Translating gives CAWIRYQETQYF.

The table lists this clone with a few counts. This rearrangement joins TRBV4-1 to TRBJ2-7; TRBD1 aligns across 7 bases. Germline values: CDR1 MGHRA, CDR2 YSYEKL. The V segment lost 5 bases and the J segment 0 bases; nucleotides outside the gene matches: 4. This CDR3 contains 14 residues. CDR3 in DNA: TGCGCCAGCAGCACGGACAGGCGCTCCTACGAGCAGTACTTC. Translating it yields CASSTDRRSYEQYF.

CDR3 amino acids: CASSFPGRGTDTQYF. CDR3 sequence (DNA): TGTGCCAGCAGTTTTCCCGGTCGGGGCACAGATACGCAGTATTTT. This chain links TRBV5-4 with TRBJ2-3; D remains ambiguous. CDR1 SGHNT and CDR2 YYREEE come from the germline V gene (reference sequence). Trimming took off 5 bases at V and 1 base at J, with 14 bases between the two ends. CDR3 size: 15 residues.

This clone has only a few counts. This chain connects TRBV19 to TRBJ2-1; a weak D match, TRBD1 (6 bases). CDR1 is LNHDA and CDR2 is SQIVND in the germline V gene (reference sequence). The CDR3 is 13 residues long. The germline V and J ends were trimmed by 6 bases and 3 bases, with 9 bases remaining between them. As DNA, the CDR3 is TGTGCCAGTAGGGACAGCGTCTACAATGAGCAGTTCTTC. The encoded protein is CASRDSVYNEQFF.

The chain joins TRBV30 to TRBJ1-1, with unresolved D. This CDR3 has 13 residues. The V end was cut by 1 base, the J end by 6 bases, with 12 bases between. CDR1 is GTSNPN and CDR2 is SVGIG in the germline V gene (reference sequence). CDR3 protein: CAWSDQNGAEAFF. CDR3 sequence (DNA): TGTGCCTGGAGTGACCAGAATGGGGCTGAAGCTTTCTTT.

A few counts support this clone. Different DNA sequences within this sample yield the same CDR3. The chain has TRBV18 and TRBJ2-5, with D unclear. V lost 3 bases and J 1 base, leaving 6 bases between the germline ends. The length of the CDR3 is 13 residues. Germline assignment: CDR1 KGHSH and CDR2 LQKENI. CDR3 nucleotide sequence: TGTGCCAGCTCACCGAACAGCCAAGAGACCCAGTACTTC. This gives the protein CASSPNSQETQYF.

This clone was seen only a few times. The gene calls are TRBV29-1 and TRBJ1-2, with D perhaps matching TRBD1 (5 bases). V was clipped by 5 bases and J by 6 bases, with 10 bases between them. CDR1 is SQVTM, CDR2 ANQGSEA, per germline. CDR3 length: 11 amino acids. In nucleotides, the CDR3 is TGCAGCGTTTCGGGGGTGGATGGCTACACCTTC. Residues: CSVSGVDGYTF.

This rearrangement joins TRBV18 to TRBJ1-2, with D uncertain. V lost 5 bases and J 5 bases, leaving 12 bases between the germline ends. The CDR3 has 13 residues. The V gene's germline CDR1 is KGHSH and CDR2 LQKENI. The CDR3 DNA is TGTGCCAGCTCATCGGACCGAGAGTATGGCTACACCTTC. Residues: CASSSDREYGYTF.

The CDR3 here is CASSPIGTSDPGSEQYF. In DNA form, the CDR3 reads TGTGCCAGCTCACCCATCGGGACTAGCGACCCCGGGAGCGAGCAGTACTTC. V gene TRBV18 combines with J gene TRBJ2-7; TRBD2 agrees at 10 bases. Germline assignment: CDR1 KGHSH and CDR2 LQKENI. V trimming: 3 bases; J trimming: 6 bases; junction bases outside the gene matches: 14. The CDR3 loop spans 17 amino acids.

The chain links TRBV30 to TRBJ1-5; D is unresolved. The V gene's germline CDR1 is GTSNPN and CDR2 SVGIG (reference sequence). The V and J ends lost 1 base and 0 bases respectively, with 7 bases between them. This CDR3 has 14 amino acids. CDR3 DNA: TGTGCCTGGAGTGACTTAAATAGCAATCAGCCCCAGCATTTT. Its translation: CAWSDLNSNQPQHF.

The table lists this clone with a few counts. The CDR3 DNA sequence: TGTGCCAGCCACCCCCCTTACCCCGGGGAGCTGTTTTTT. Encoded protein: CASHPPYPGELFF. This rearrangement joins TRBV25-1 to TRBJ2-2; D not resolved. CDR3 size: 13 residues. Trimming removed 8 bases at V and 6 bases at J, with 13 bases between. Germline V gene lookup returns CDR1 MGHDK and CDR2 SYGVNS.

This clone was counted only a few times. The gene calls are TRBV7-9 and TRBJ2-2; D not certain. Germline values: CDR1 SEHNR, CDR2 FQNEAQ (reference sequence). CDR3 length equals 15 residues. V shed 7 bases and J shed 5 bases, with 17 bases lying between them. The CDR3 is CASTMVGGSTGELFF. The CDR3 DNA reads TGTGCCAGCACCATGGTCGGTGGTAGTACCGGGGAGCTGTTTTTT.

Only a few counts were recorded for this clone. CDR3 sequence: CASSESVRAVQPQHF. CDR3 nucleotides: TGTGCCAGCAGTGAAAGCGTCAGGGCAGTTCAGCCCCAGCATTTT. This rearrangement joins TRBV6-1 to TRBJ1-5, with D tentatively TRBD1 (5 bases). This CDR3 contains 15 residues. V shed 2 bases and J shed 6 bases, with 14 bases lying between them. Looked up from germline, CDR1 is MNHNS and CDR2 is SASEGT.

V usage is TRBV5-4 and J usage is TRBJ2-1; D possibly corresponds to TRBD2 (5 bases). This CDR3 spans 15 amino acids. V lost 0 bases and J 2 bases, leaving 9 bases between the germline ends. CDR1 and CDR2 from the germline V gene are SGHNT and YYREEE (reference sequence). The CDR3 nucleotides read TGTGCCAGCAGCTTGGGGGGAGACGCCTACAATGAGCAGTTCTTC. Its translation is CASSLGGDAYNEQFF.

The J gene is TRBJ1-5, the V gene TRBV4-2; D is perhaps TRBD1 (5 bases). Trimming took off 1 base at V and 2 bases at J, with 9 bases between the two ends. The CDR3 covers 15 residues. Germline CDR1 reads LGHNA; CDR2 reads YNFKEQ. CDR3 residues: CASSQAQGGNQPQHF. CDR3 DNA: TGTGCCAGCAGCCAAGCTCAGGGTGGCAATCAGCCCCAGCATTTT.

The chain joins TRBV28 to TRBJ2-7, with TRBD1 identical over 7 bases. The V gene end was trimmed by 4 bases and the J gene end by 4 bases; junction bases not matched to a gene: 4. CDR3 length equals 13 residues. Germline assignment: CDR1 MDHEN and CDR2 SYDVKM. The CDR3 region is CASSSGQLYEQYF. The CDR3, as DNA: TGTGCCAGCAGTTCGGGACAGCTATACGAGCAGTACTTC.

This clone was observed a handful of times. DNA for the CDR3: TGCAGCGACCACGAACCACAGACAGGGAACTATGGCTACACCTTC. Translation gives CSDHEPQTGNYGYTF. V usage is TRBV29-1 and J usage is TRBJ1-2, with TRBD1 identical over 7 bases. Trimming at V came to 7 bases and at J to 2 bases, leaving 13 bases not matched to a gene. Germline CDR1 reads SQVTM; CDR2 reads ANQGSEA. The CDR3 consists of 15 residues.

This clone was picked up a small number of times. The chain carries TRBV25-1 and TRBJ2-7; TRBD1 might be the D (6 bases). Trimming shortened V by 4 bases and J by 2 bases, and 9 bases separated the two germline ends. Germline CDR1 and CDR2: MGHDK and SYGVNS. The CDR3 totals 13 residues. CDR3 protein: CASSVTGTYEQYF. CDR3 bases: TGTGCCAGCAGTGTAACAGGGACCTACGAGCAGTACTTC.

V and J are TRBV7-9 and TRBJ1-2; D unclear. Germline CDR1 reads SEHNR; CDR2 reads FQNEAQ (reference sequence). This CDR3 region has 14 residues. V was cut by 2 bases and J by 5 bases, with 12 bases left in between. CDR3 protein: CASSLLDGVYGYTF. The CDR3 nucleotides are TGTGCCAGCAGCTTACTGGACGGAGTTTATGGCTACACCTTC.

The chain joins TRBV13 to TRBJ2-1; weak D call: TRBD2 (5 bases). This CDR3 region has 12 residues. Germline V gene data show CDR1 as PRHDT and CDR2 as FYEKMQ (reference sequence). V was shortened by 4 bases and J by 5 bases, with 6 bases between the two germline ends. For the CDR3, the DNA is TGTGCCAGCAGCTGGGGAGACAATGAGCAGTTCTTC. Protein sequence: CASSWGDNEQFF.

This clone was counted a few times. The V gene is TRBV7-9, the J gene TRBJ2-7, with 9 nucleotides matching TRBD1. The CDR3 sequence is 14 residues long. Unmatched junction bases numbered 2, after V lost 3 bases and J lost 2 bases. Germline V lookup: CDR1 SEHNR, CDR2 FQNEAQ (reference sequence). In DNA form, the CDR3 reads TGTGCCAGCAGCTTTGGGACAGGGACCTACGAGCAGTACTTC. This gives the protein CASSFGTGTYEQYF.

J is TRBJ2-4 and V is TRBV15; perhaps TRBD2 as D (6 bases). CDR1 and CDR2 (germline): LNHNV, YYDKDF (reference sequence). The CDR3 is 15 residues long. The V gene lost 2 bases and the J gene lost 4 bases, with 12 bases spanning the gap. CDR3 region: CATSRLFGTKNIQYF. CDR3 coding DNA: TGTGCCACCAGCAGATTATTTGGGACTAAAAACATTCAGTACTTC.